This TCR beta chain emerged from a study of graft-versus-host responses after intestinal transplantation. General observations from the study: Peak GvH clone levels in circulation were associated with early post-transplant HvG declines.

Unmatched junction bases numbered 11, after V lost 4 bases and J lost 7 bases. This CDR3 region has 15 residues. CDR1 is SGHRS and CDR2 is YFSETQ in the germline V gene. Produced via immunoSEQ multiplex PCR; TCRdb's table is partial and in-frame only. The table records roughly 120,000 clones, approximately 92% of them present only once. Note on this clone: Its antigen is undetermined.

The source material was unstimulated CD4+ T cells sorted from spleen or lymph node cells, sampled before intestinal transplant. The gene calls are TRBV5-1 and TRBJ1-1; TRBD1 agrees at 9 bases. The TCR sequence derives from a human donor who received an intestinal transplant. CDR3 nucleotides: TGCGCCAGCAGCCTGGAATGGACAGGGGACTATGAAGCTTTCTTT. As protein: CASSLEWTGDYEAFF.